This note documents a single T cell receptor (beta chain) sequence. The antigen remains undetermined. From unsorted bulk tissue weighing roughly 17-31 mg, DNA and RNA were co-extracted. The record originates from a study of tumor-infiltrating lymphocytes in primary liver carcinoma. About the research overall: The study included patients who were men and women aged 30 to 69 years. Sample counts of productive TCRbeta reads spanned roughly 3.5 to 8 million; these counts were similar across tissue types.

Study outcomes and limitations: Tumors carried a top-250-clone fraction significantly exceeding that of blood (p = 0.039).

The input was approximately 500 ng total RNA; TCR beta cDNA was made from it with a constant-region primer. Sequencing libraries for TCR beta derived from three nested multiplex PCR rounds that used slightly modified ARM-PCR. Primers for the first two PCR rounds were TRBV1-TRBV30 forward primers and a C-beta reverse primer (roughly 10 cycles per round). Each CDR3 protein is one row after TCRdb ran MiXCR on the multiplex PCR reads. Of some 120,000 distinct CDR3 sequences listed, approximately 64% are singletons. Unmatched junction bases numbered 12, after V lost 5 bases and J lost 5 bases. This CDR3 spans 16 amino acids. CDR1 and CDR2 from the germline V gene are MDHEN and SYDVKM.

The chain employs TRBV28 and TRBJ1-2; 9 nucleotides match TRBD1. This sequence was found in an older woman with primary liver carcinoma and hepatitis B virus infection. The sequenced sample consisted of liver tumor tissue from sampling region 3. Subset of the sample: tumor region T3, left-lateral pole. CDR3 DNA: TGTGCCAGCAGTGGATACAGGGGGCGATCAGGGTATGGCTACACCTTC. Its protein is CASSGYRGRSGYGYTF.